The sequence of this TCR beta chain was determined in a study of cytomegalovirus exposure and HLA in healthy donors. About the study: Researchers found that roughly 81% of 350 to 500 genotyped donors fell within the Caucasian-associated ancestry cluster.

Unrecorded immune exposures were likely, despite nominal health at sampling. PCR was performed using 60 Vbeta and 13 Jbeta primers. The data were produced by immunoSEQ multiplex PCR, yet TCRdb's version contains in-frame clones alone and is incomplete. The sample contains about 140,000 clones, approximately 70% of which appear only once. The sequence came from a woman in her 30s in good health and CMV-seronegative. Sequencing was done on a sample of PBMCs.

This CDR3 reads CASRRGGRGYEQYF. The DNA of the CDR3 is TGTGCCAGCAGGCGAGGGGGTAGGGGCTACGAGCAGTACTTC. The chain uses TRBV27 and TRBJ2-7, with D maybe TRBD1 (6 bases). The CDR3 is 14 amino acids. The germline CDR1 and CDR2 sequences are MNHEY and SMNVEV (reference sequence). V gave up 6 bases and J gave up 3 bases, with 15 bases separating them.